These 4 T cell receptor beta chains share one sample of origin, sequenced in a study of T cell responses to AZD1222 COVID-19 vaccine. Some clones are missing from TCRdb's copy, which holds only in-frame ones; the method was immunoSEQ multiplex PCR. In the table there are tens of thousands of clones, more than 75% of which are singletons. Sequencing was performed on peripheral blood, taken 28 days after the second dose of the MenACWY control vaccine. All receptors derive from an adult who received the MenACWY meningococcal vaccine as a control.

The CDR3 DNA reads TGCGCCAGCAGCTTGGTACCCGGGTCAGGGGACACTGAAGCTTTCTTT. Protein sequence: CASSLVPGSGDTEAFF. This sequence joins TRBV5-1 and TRBJ1-1; D perhaps matches TRBD1 (6 bases). V was trimmed by 0 bases and J by 3 bases, leaving 15 bases between them. Germline loops: CDR1 SGHRS, CDR2 YFSETQ. The CDR3 runs to 16 residues.

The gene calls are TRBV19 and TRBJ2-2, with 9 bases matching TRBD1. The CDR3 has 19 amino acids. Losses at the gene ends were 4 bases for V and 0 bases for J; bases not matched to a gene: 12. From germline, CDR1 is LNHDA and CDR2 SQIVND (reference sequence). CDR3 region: CASSTPPGQGVANTGELFF. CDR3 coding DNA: TGTGCCAGTAGTACCCCCCCGGGACAGGGCGTCGCGAACACCGGGGAGCTGTTTTTT.

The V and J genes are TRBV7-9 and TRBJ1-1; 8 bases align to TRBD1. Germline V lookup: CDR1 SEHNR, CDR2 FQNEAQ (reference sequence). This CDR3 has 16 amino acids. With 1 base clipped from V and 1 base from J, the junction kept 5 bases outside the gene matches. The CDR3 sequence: CASSLGPTGGNTEAFF. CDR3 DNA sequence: TGTGCCAGCAGCTTAGGACCTACAGGGGGGAACACTGAAGCTTTCTTT.

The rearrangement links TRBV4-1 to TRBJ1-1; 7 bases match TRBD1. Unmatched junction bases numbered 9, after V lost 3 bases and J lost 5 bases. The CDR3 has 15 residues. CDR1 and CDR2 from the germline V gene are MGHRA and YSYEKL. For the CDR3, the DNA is TGCGCCAGCAGCCAGCTTTACAGGGGTGGGACTGAAGCTTTCTTT. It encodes CASSQLYRGGTEAFF.